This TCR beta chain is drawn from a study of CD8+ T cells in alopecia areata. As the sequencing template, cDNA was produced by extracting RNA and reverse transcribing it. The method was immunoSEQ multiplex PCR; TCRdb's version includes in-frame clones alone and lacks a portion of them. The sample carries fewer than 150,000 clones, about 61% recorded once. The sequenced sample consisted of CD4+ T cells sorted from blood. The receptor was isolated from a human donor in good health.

The CDR3 sequence: CATSRVQANTEAFF. CDR3 sequence (DNA): TGTGCCACCAGCAGAGTCCAGGCGAACACTGAAGCTTTCTTT. The chain recombines TRBV15 with TRBJ1-1; D unresolved. The germline V and J ends were trimmed by 1 base and 1 base, with 7 bases remaining between them. Germline values: CDR1 LNHNV, CDR2 YYDKDF (reference sequence). CDR3 length equals 14 residues.